This passage covers 15 T cell receptor beta chains from one sample sequenced in a study of cytomegalovirus exposure and HLA in healthy donors. The PCR had 60 Vbeta and 13 Jbeta primers. Data came from immunoSEQ multiplex PCR; TCRdb stores just in-frame clones and leaves some out. The sample holds approximately 140,000 clones, about 84% seen once. What was sequenced was PBMCs. Every receptor here comes from a boy aged 10-17 years in good health and CMV-seronegative.

The chain has TRBV9 and TRBJ1-5; 8 positions agree with TRBD1. The CDR3 spans 15 residues. CDR1 is SGDLS, CDR2 YYNGEE, per germline. After removal of 3 bases from V and 0 bases from J, the junction contained 2 bases not matched to a gene. The CDR3 DNA reads as TGTGCCAGCAGCGGACAGGGGAATAGCAATCAGCCCCAGCATTTT. This codes for CASSGQGNSNQPQHF.

The chain is built from TRBV30 and TRBJ1-2, with D perhaps matching TRBD1 (5 bases). The CDR3 contains 13 residues. Germline CDR1 and CDR2: GTSNPN and SVGIG (reference sequence). Trimming removed 2 bases from V and 4 bases from J, with 11 bases in between. The DNA for the CDR3 is TGTGCCTGGAGTTCCCAGGGTCCCTATGGCTACACCTTC. Translation gives CAWSSQGPYGYTF.

V and J are TRBV27 and TRBJ2-1, with D possibly being TRBD1 (5 bases). The CDR3 length is 16 residues. Germline V lookup: CDR1 MNHEY, CDR2 SMNVEV (reference sequence). V lost 3 bases to trimming and J lost 0 bases, with 12 bases between them. CDR3 residues: CASSFGGASSYNEQFF. The CDR3 DNA follows: TGTGCCAGCAGTTTCGGTGGGGCAAGCTCCTACAATGAGCAGTTCTTC.

V usage is TRBV6-1 and J usage is TRBJ2-5; the match to TRBD2 covers 8 bases. Near its end, the DNA agrees better with TRBJ2-7, so the J call may be wrong. CDR1 is MNHNS, CDR2 SASEGT, per germline. This CDR3 has 14 residues. The CDR3 here is CASGRGANYYEQYF. CDR3 DNA: TGTGCCAGTGGGCGGGGGGCGAATTACTACGAGCAGTACTTC.

CDR3 DNA sequence: TGTGCCAGTGCCTTGAGCTCCTACAATGAGCAGTTCTTC. This translates into CASALSSYNEQFF. The chain joins TRBV2 to TRBJ2-1; D call uncertain. Germline V CDR1 and CDR2: SNHLY, FYNNEI. This CDR3 region has 13 residues. V shed 9 bases and J shed 0 bases, with 9 bases lying between them.

This clone has just a few counts. The chain links TRBV7-3 to TRBJ2-1, with D possibly TRBD2 on 6 matching bases. Trimming pared 3 bases from V and 1 base from J, leaving 10 bases between. The CDR3 contains 15 residues. CDR1 is SGHTA and CDR2 is FQGTGA in the germline V gene. CDR3 sequence: CASSFGGKSYNEQFF. Here the CDR3 DNA reads TGTGCCAGCAGCTTCGGCGGGAAGTCCTACAATGAGCAGTTCTTC.

The V call is TRBV7-2, the J call TRBJ2-1; 9 positions match TRBD1. V shed 5 bases, J shed 4 bases, and the junction held 12 bases outside the gene matches. CDR3 length equals 17 residues. CDR1 is SGHTA, CDR2 FQGNSA, per germline. The CDR3 DNA is TGTGCCAGCAGCCCCACTATAGGACAGGGGCGATACAATGAGCAGTTCTTC. Its translation is CASSPTIGQGRYNEQFF.

V gene TRBV30 combines with J gene TRBJ2-7; D is unclear. There are 12 residues in the CDR3. Germline V gene lookup returns CDR1 GTSNPN and CDR2 SVGIG (reference sequence). The ends were cut back, 5 bases at V and 2 bases at J, with 10 bases in the middle. CDR3 amino acids: CAWSRQAYEQYF. The CDR3 region has the DNA TGTGCCTGGTCCCGGCAGGCCTACGAGCAGTACTTC. Variable domain in full (rest from reference TRBV30 and TRBJ2-7): SQTIHQWPATLVQPVGSPLSLECTVEGTSNPNLYWYRQAAGRGLQLLFYSVGIGQISSEVPQNLSASRPQDRQFILSSKKLLLSDSGFYLCAWSRQAYEQYFGPGTRLTVT.

V usage is TRBV5-1 and J usage is TRBJ2-2; 7 bases line up with TRBD2. J was trimmed by 0 bases and V by 1 base; bases with no gene match: 3. This CDR3 region has 16 residues. Looked up from germline, CDR1 is SGHRS and CDR2 is YFSETQ. The CDR3 bases are TGCGCCAGCAGCTTGTCCGGGGGGACGAACACCGGGGAGCTGTTTTTT. It encodes CASSLSGGTNTGELFF.

The genes are TRBV19 and TRBJ2-7, with D possibly matching TRBD1 (6 bases). The CDR3 spans 15 residues. Germline-derived CDR1 and CDR2 are LNHDA and SQIVND (reference sequence). V dropped 0 bases and J dropped 7 bases, with 16 bases sitting between them. The CDR3 loop is CASSIDIGTRPEQYF. CDR3 coding DNA: TGTGCCAGTAGTATAGATATTGGGACACGGCCTGAGCAGTACTTC.

The rearrangement uses TRBV11-2 and TRBJ2-5; D is uncertain. V lost 5 bases to trimming and J lost 3 bases, with 13 bases between them. In germline, CDR1 is SGHAT, CDR2 FQNNGV. The CDR3 has 14 amino acids. CDR3 sequence: CASSSTPVKETQYF. CDR3 in DNA: TGTGCCAGCAGCAGCACCCCGGTCAAAGAGACCCAGTACTTC.

The chain joins TRBV27 to TRBJ1-2, with 8 bases identical to TRBD1. Trimming cost V 6 bases and J 6 bases; bases outside gene matches: 9. CDR1 is MNHEY, CDR2 SMNVEV, per germline (reference sequence). CDR3 size: 14 residues. CDR3 bases: TGTGCCAGCAGAACGGACAGGGACGTCGATGGCTACACCTTC. Translation: CASRTDRDVDGYTF.

This clone was observed a single time. The rearrangement uses TRBV5-1 and TRBJ2-3; possible D gene TRBD2, 5 bases. The CDR3 is 16 amino acids. Trimming left V 0 bases short and J 2 bases short, with 13 bases between. The germline gives CDR1 SGHRS, CDR2 YFSETQ. The CDR3 region is CASSLGGWFFTDTQYF. In DNA form, the CDR3 reads TGCGCCAGCAGCTTGGGAGGGTGGTTCTTCACAGATACGCAGTATTTT.

This chain connects TRBV6-5 to TRBJ2-2; 9 bases map to TRBD1. CDR1 and CDR2 (germline): MNHEY, SVGAGI. V trimming: 4 bases; J trimming: 5 bases; junction bases outside the gene matches: 8. There are 16 residues in the CDR3. In nucleotides, the CDR3 is TGTGCCAGCAGTTTAGGGACAGGGTTTAATACCGGGGAGCTGTTTTTT. Protein sequence: CASSLGTGFNTGELFF.

The chain couples TRBV29-1 to TRBJ1-4; weak D call: TRBD1 (5 bases). In germline, CDR1 is SQVTM, CDR2 ANQGSEA. V was trimmed by 6 bases and J by 5 bases, leaving 13 bases between them. This CDR3 region has 13 residues. In DNA form, the CDR3 reads TGCAGCGTCCGGCCTAGGGGAAATGAAAAACTGTTTTTT. This sequence encodes CSVRPRGNEKLFF. The entire variable domain, with the rest obtained from reference TRBV29-1 and TRBJ1-4, is as follows: SAVISQKPSRDICQRGTSLTIQCQVDSQVTMMFWYRQQPGQSLTLIATANQGSEATYESGFVIDKFPISRPNLTFSTLTVSNMSPEDSSIYLCSVRPRGNEKLFFGSGTQLSVL.